This TCR beta chain was retrieved from a study of cytomegalovirus exposure and HLA in healthy donors. The overall study: Among the approximately 430 donors who were genotyped, approximately 76% fell in the genetic ancestry cluster that is associated with self-reported Caucasian donors. General study points: The productive fraction for most TCR beta V segments was about 90% or about 30% in an earlier analysis.

Trimming removed 5 bases from V and 7 bases from J; junction bases left unmatched: 10. CDR1 and CDR2 (germline): SSHAT, FNYEAQ (reference sequence). This CDR3 spans 16 amino acids. In regard to this clone: Its antigen is still unknown.

The PCR contained 60 Vbeta and 13 Jbeta primers. Assay used: immunoSEQ multiplex PCR; TCRdb lists only in-frame clones, some missing. The data contain 60,000 to 75,000 clones, approximately 80% of them singletons. Sample: PBMCs. J is TRBJ2-2 and V is TRBV7-7; 10 positions agree with TRBD1. The sequence was collected from a woman aged 25 to 45 in good health and CMV-seronegative. CDR3 protein: CASSALGTGEVGELFF. CDR3 in DNA: TGTGCCAGCAGCGCACTGGGGACAGGGGAAGTCGGGGAGCTGTTTTTT.